This T cell receptor beta chain stems from a study of blood T cell repertoires in COVID-19. Overall study: Sources were T cells, B-cell-depleted T cells, or PBMCs; the material itself was cDNA or gDNA.

Followed longitudinally, the Seattle patients had been enrolled during active infection. Original data processing: Amplification from reference gene primers served as the basis for estimated nucleated cell counts. Profiling relied on immunoSEQ multiplex PCR, and the TCRdb table lists in-frame clones only, not all of them. V and J calls and clone size follow that table, whereas D and trimming were derived from the DNA. The sample shows around 300,000 clones, approximately 90% of them seen only once. This receptor was taken from a woman aged 30 to 39 with COVID-19, enrolled during active disease. Sequenced material: peripheral blood.

CDR3 nucleotide sequence: TGCGCCAGCAGCACGGACTTCTCCTACGAGCAGTACTTC. This translates into CASSTDFSYEQYF. V is TRBV5-1 and J is TRBJ2-7; tentative D call: TRBD2 (5 bases). This CDR3 region has 13 residues. Trimming took 4 bases from V and 0 from J, leaving 8 bases between them. Germline V gene data show CDR1 as SGHRS and CDR2 as YFSETQ. The full variable domain, its missing parts supplied by reference TRBV5-1 and TRBJ2-7, is KAGVTQTPRYLIKTRGQQVTLSCSPISGHRSVSWYQQTPGQGLQFLFEYFSETQRNKGNFPGRFSGRQFSNSRSEMNVSTLELGDSALYLCASSTDFSYEQYFGPGTRLTVT.